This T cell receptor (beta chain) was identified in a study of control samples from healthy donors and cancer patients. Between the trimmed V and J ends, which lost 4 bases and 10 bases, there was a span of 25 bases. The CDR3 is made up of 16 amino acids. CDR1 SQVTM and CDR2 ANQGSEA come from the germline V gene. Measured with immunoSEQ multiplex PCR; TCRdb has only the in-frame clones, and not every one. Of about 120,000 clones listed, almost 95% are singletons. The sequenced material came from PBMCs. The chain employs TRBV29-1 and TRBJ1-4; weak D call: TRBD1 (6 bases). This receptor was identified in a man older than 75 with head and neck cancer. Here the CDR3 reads CSVVPSSGGGIGKLFF. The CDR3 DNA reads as TGCAGCGTTGTACCGTCCTCCGGAGGGGGTATCGGAAAACTGTTTTTT.